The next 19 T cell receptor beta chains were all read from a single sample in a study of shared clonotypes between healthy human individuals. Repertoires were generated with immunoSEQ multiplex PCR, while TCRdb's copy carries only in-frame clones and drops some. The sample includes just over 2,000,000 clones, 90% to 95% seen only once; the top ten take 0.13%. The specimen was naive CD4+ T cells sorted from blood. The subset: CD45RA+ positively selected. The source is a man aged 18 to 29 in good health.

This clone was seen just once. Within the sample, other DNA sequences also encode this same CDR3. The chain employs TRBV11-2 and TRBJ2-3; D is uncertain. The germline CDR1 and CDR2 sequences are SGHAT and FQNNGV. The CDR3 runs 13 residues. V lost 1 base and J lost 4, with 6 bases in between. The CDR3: CASSLGGADTQYF. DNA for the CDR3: TGTGCCAGCAGCTTAGGTGGGGCAGATACGCAGTATTTT.

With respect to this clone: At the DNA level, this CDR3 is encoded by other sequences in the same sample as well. This chain's CDR3 is CASSPPGFTEAFF. The CDR3 DNA follows: TGTGCCAGCAGCCCACCCGGGTTCACTGAAGCTTTCTTT. The chain recombines TRBV6-5 with TRBJ1-1; no definite D call. The CDR3 is 13 residues long. V was trimmed by 6 bases and J by 4 bases, leaving 12 bases between them. CDR1 is MNHEY and CDR2 is SVGAGI in the germline V gene.

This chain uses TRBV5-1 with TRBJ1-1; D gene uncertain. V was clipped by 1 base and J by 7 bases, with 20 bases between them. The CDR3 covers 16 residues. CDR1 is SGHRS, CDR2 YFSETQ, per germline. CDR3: CASSLRSAPHSGEAFF. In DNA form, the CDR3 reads TGCGCCAGCAGCTTGAGGTCGGCACCGCATTCGGGTGAAGCTTTCTTT.

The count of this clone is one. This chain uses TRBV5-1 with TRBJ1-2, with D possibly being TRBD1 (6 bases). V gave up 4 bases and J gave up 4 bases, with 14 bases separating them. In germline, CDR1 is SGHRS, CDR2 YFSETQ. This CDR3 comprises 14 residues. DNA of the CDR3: TGCGCCAGCAGCGTTGAAACAGGGATCTATGGCTACACCTTC. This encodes CASSVETGIYGYTF. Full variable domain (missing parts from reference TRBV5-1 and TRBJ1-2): KAGVTQTPRYLIKTRGQQVTLSCSPISGHRSVSWYQQTPGQGLQFLFEYFSETQRNKGNFPGRFSGRQFSNSRSEMNVSTLELGDSALYLCASSVETGIYGYTFGSGTRLTVV.

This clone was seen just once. CDR3 protein: CASSLAGRGTEPYGYTF. The CDR3 nucleotides are TGTGCCAGCAGCTTAGCGGGTCGGGGGACAGAACCCTATGGCTACACCTTC. This chain uses TRBV7-9 with TRBJ1-2; 7 bases align to TRBD1. Germline V gene data show CDR1 as SEHNR and CDR2 as FQNEAQ (reference sequence). With V trimmed by 0 bases and J by 4 bases, 11 bases remained unmatched. There are 17 residues in the CDR3.

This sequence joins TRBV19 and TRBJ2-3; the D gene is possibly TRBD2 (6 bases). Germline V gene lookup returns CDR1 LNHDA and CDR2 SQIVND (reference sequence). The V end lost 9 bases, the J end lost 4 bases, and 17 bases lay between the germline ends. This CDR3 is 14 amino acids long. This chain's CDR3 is CASPSTGVADTQYF. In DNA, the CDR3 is TGTGCCAGCCCGAGTACGGGGGTGGCAGATACGCAGTATTTT.

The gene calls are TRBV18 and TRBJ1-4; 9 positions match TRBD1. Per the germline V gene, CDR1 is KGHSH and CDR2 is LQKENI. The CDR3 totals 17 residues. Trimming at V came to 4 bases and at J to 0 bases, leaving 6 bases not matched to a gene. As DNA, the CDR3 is TGTGCCAGCTCACTCCGCCGGGACAGGGCAACTAATGAAAAACTGTTTTTT. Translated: CASSLRRDRATNEKLFF.

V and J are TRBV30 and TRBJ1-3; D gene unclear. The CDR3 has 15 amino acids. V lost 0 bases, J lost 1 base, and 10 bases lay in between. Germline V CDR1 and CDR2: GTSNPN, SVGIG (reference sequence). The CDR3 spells CAWSVLEGSGNTIYF. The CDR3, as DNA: TGTGCCTGGAGTGTACTGGAGGGTTCTGGAAACACCATATATTTT. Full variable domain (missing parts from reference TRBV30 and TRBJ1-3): SQTIHQWPATLVQPVGSPLSLECTVEGTSNPNLYWYRQAAGRGLQLLFYSVGIGQISSEVPQNLSASRPQDRQFILSSKKLLLSDSGFYLCAWSVLEGSGNTIYFGEGSWLTVV.

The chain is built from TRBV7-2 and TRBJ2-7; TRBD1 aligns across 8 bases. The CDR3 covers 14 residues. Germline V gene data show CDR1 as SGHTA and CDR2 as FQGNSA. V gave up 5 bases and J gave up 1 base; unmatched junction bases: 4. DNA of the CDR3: TGTGCCAGCAGCGGGGGGACAGGATCCTACGAGCAGTACTTC. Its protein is CASSGGTGSYEQYF.

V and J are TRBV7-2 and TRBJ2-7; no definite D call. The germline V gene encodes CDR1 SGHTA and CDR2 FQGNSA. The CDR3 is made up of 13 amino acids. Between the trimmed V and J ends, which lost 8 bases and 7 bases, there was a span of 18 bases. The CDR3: CASAPRVGREQYF. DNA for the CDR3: TGTGCCAGCGCCCCGAGAGTGGGTAGAGAGCAGTACTTC.

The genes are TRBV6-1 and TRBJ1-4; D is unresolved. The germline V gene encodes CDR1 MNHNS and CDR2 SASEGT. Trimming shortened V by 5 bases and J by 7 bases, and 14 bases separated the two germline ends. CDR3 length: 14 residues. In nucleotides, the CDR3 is TGTGCCAGCAGTAGCGGGCAGGTCGGTGAAAAACTGTTTTTT. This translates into CASSSGQVGEKLFF.

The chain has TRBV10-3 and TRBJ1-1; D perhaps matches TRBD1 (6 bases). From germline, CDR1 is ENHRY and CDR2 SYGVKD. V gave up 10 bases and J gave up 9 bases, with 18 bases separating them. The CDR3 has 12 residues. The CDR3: CANPAGQLQAFF. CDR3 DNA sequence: TGTGCCAACCCAGCCGGACAGCTTCAAGCTTTCTTT.

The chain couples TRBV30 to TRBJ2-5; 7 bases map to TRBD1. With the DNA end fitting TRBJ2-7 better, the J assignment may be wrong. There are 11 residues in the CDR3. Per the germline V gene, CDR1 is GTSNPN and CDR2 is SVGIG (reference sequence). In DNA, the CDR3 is TGTGCCTGTCTAACAGGGGCCGAGCAGTACTTC. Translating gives CACLTGAEQYF.

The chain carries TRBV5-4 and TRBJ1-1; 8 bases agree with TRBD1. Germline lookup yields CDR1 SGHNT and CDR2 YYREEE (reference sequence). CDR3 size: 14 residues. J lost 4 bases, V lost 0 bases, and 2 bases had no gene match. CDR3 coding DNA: TGTGCCAGCAGCTTGGAGGACAGGGTCACTGAAGCTTTCTTT. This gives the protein CASSLEDRVTEAFF.

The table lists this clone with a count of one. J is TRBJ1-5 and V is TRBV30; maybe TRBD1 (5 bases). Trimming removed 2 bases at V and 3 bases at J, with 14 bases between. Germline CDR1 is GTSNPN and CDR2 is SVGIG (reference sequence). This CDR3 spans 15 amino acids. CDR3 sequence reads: CAWSLRGRVNQPQHF. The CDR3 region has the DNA TGTGCCTGGAGTTTACGAGGCAGGGTCAATCAGCCCCAGCATTTT.

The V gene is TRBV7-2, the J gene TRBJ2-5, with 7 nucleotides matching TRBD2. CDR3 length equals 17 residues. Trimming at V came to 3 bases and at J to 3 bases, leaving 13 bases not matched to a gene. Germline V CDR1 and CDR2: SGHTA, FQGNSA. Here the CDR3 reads CASSLPSSRAGKETQYF. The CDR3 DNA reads TGTGCCAGCAGCTTGCCCTCTTCGAGAGCGGGGAAAGAGACCCAGTACTTC.

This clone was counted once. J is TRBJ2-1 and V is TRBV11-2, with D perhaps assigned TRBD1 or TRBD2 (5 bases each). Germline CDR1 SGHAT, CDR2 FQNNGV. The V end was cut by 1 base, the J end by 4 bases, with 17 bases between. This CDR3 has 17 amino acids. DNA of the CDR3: TGTGCCAGCAGCTTAGGAGGGGCAGTCACCACATACAATGAGCAGTTCTTC. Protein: CASSLGGAVTTYNEQFF.

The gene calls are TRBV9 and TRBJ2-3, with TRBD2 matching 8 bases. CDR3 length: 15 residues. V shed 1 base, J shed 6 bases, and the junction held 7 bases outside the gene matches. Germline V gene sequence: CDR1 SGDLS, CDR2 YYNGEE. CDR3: CASSVSASGLDTQYF. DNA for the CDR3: TGTGCCAGCAGCGTATCGGCTAGCGGGTTGGATACGCAGTATTTT.

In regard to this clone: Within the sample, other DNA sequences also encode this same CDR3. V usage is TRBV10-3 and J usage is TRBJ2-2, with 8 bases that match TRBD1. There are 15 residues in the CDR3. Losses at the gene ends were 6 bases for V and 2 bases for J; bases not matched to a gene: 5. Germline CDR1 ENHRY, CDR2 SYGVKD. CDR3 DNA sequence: TGTGCCATCAGCCCCGGGACAGGAAACACCGGGGAGCTGTTTTTT. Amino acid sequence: CAISPGTGNTGELFF.